This TCR beta chain was captured by sequencing in a study of beta chain features in type 1 diabetes. About the study: Across all samples, around 98 million sorted cells were examined. Whole-study results and caveats: The influence of HLA type on TCRB rearrangement stayed undetermined.

Of note for this clone: Its target is not known.

The authors reverse transcribed all of the isolated RNA, so sequencing captured expressed TCRB transcripts. Stem cell-like memory T cell samples averaged about 1.01 million reads. Assay used: immunoSEQ multiplex PCR; TCRdb lists only in-frame clones, some missing. Of about 19,000 clones in the sample, 45% to 50% were seen once. Sort purity for all populations was recorded as exceeding 98%. Germline lookup yields CDR1 SGHTA and CDR2 FQGNSA. The CDR3 has 14 residues. V lost 5 bases and J 7 bases, leaving 12 bases between the germline ends. The chain links TRBV7-2 to TRBJ1-6, with D possibly matching TRBD1 (5 bases). The origin of this receptor is a man between 18 and 35 years old in good health. The sequenced sample consisted of stem cell memory CD4+ T cells from blood. CDR3 amino acids: CASSPGLQNSPLHF. CDR3 sequence (DNA): TGTGCCAGCAGCCCGGGACTCCAAAATTCACCCCTCCACTTT.